The 21 T cell receptor beta chains below all came from one sample that was sequenced in a study of cytomegalovirus exposure and HLA in healthy donors. Measured with immunoSEQ multiplex PCR; TCRdb has only the in-frame clones, and not every one. The table has about 160,000 clones, nearly 90% seen once. Sequenced: PBMCs. Every receptor here comes from a man aged 18 to 30 in good health and CMV-seropositive.

The chain joins TRBV5-6 to TRBJ2-2, with 9 bases that match TRBD1. Germline V gives CDR1 SGHDT, CDR2 YYEEEE. The V gene end was trimmed by 4 bases and the J gene end by 4 bases; junction bases not matched to a gene: 8. CDR3 length: 16 residues. The CDR3 protein is CASSTLQGASTGELFF. CDR3 in DNA: TGTGCCAGCAGCACCTTACAGGGGGCGTCCACCGGGGAGCTGTTTTTT.

This chain connects TRBV7-3 to TRBJ2-3, with 11 positions matching TRBD2. The CDR3 has 16 amino acids. The ends lost 5 bases at V and 0 bases at J; junction bases unmatched: 4. The V gene's germline CDR1 is SGHTA and CDR2 FQGTGA. Written as DNA, the CDR3 is TGTGCCAGCAGCGACGGACTAGCGGGTAGCACAGATACGCAGTATTTT. Residues: CASSDGLAGSTDTQYF.

The chain employs TRBV18 and TRBJ2-5; TRBD1 matches 7 bases. V was pared by 4 bases and J by 4 bases, with 3 bases of the junction left unmatched. Germline CDR1 is KGHSH and CDR2 is LQKENI. The CDR3 is 13 amino acids. The CDR3 DNA reads TGTGCCAGCTCACAGGGGGCCGGAGAGACCCAGTACTTC. It yields the protein CASSQGAGETQYF.

The chain employs TRBV7-8 and TRBJ2-7, with 8 nucleotides matching TRBD2. The CDR3 loop spans 15 amino acids. CDR1 and CDR2 (germline): SGHVS, FQNEAQ. V shed 5 bases, J shed 4 bases, and the junction held 10 bases outside the gene matches. CDR3: CASSLGGLGSYEQYF. In DNA, the CDR3 is TGTGCCAGCAGCCTCGGGGGACTAGGGAGTTACGAGCAGTACTTC.

The CDR3 DNA follows: TGTGCCAGCAGCTCCCGGGACAGGGGTTATTACGAGCAGTACTTC. Protein product: CASSSRDRGYYEQYF. This chain uses TRBV7-2 with TRBJ2-7, with 10 bases that match TRBD1. Per germline, CDR1 SGHTA and CDR2 FQGNSA. The CDR3 consists of 15 residues. V gave up 4 bases and J gave up 4 bases; unmatched junction bases: 7.

The chain recombines TRBV9 with TRBJ2-3, with 9 bases identical to TRBD1. V lost 3 bases and J lost 2; bases outside the gene matches: 13. The CDR3 is 18 residues long. Germline CDR1 reads SGDLS; CDR2 reads YYNGEE. The CDR3 loop reads CASSGQGGPLGATDTQYF. CDR3 in DNA: TGTGCCAGCAGCGGACAGGGGGGACCTTTGGGGGCCACAGATACGCAGTATTTT.

This sequence joins TRBV29-1 and TRBJ1-1; 7 bases are a match to TRBD1. Trimming removed 4 bases from V and 6 bases from J; junction bases left unmatched: 8. There are 13 residues in the CDR3. Looked up from germline, CDR1 is SQVTM and CDR2 is ANQGSEA. CDR3 loop: CSVVQGGSSEAFF. The CDR3 coding sequence is TGCAGCGTTGTCCAGGGGGGTAGCTCTGAAGCTTTCTTT.

The genes are TRBV19 and TRBJ2-1, with 14 bases matching TRBD2. The CDR3 is made up of 15 amino acids. Germline-derived CDR1 and CDR2 are LNHDA and SQIVND (reference sequence). The V and J ends lost 6 bases and 7 bases, in that order; junction bases with no gene match: 5. DNA of the CDR3: TGTGCCAGTAGGAGACTAGCGGGAGGGAGAAATGAGCAGTTCTTC. Translating it yields CASRRLAGGRNEQFF.

The genes are TRBV7-9 and TRBJ2-1; tentative D call: TRBD2 (6 bases). This CDR3 has 14 residues. V was shortened by 5 bases and J by 2 bases, with 10 bases between the two germline ends. Germline V gives CDR1 SEHNR, CDR2 FQNEAQ (reference sequence). The CDR3 coding sequence is TGTGCCAGCAGCGGCGGGACTCCCTACAATGAGCAGTTCTTC. It translates to CASSGGTPYNEQFF.

The rearrangement joins TRBV5-8 to TRBJ1-1; D ambiguous. This CDR3 region has 18 residues. With 2 bases removed from V and 3 bases from J, the gap between germline ends came to 23 bases. The germline CDR1 and CDR2 sequences are SGHTS and YDEGEE. The CDR3 region is CASSFSSSGFFPDTEAFF. DNA for the CDR3: TGTGCCAGCAGCTTTTCCAGCTCAGGATTTTTTCCTGACACTGAAGCTTTCTTT. Supplemented by reference TRBV5-8 and TRBJ1-1, the full variable domain reads EAGVTQSPTHLIKTRGQQATLRCSPISGHTSVYWYQQALGLGLQFLLWYDEGEERNRGNFPPRFSGRQFPNYSSELNVNALELEDSALYLCASSFSSSGFFPDTEAFFGQGTRLTVV.

V usage is TRBV4-1 and J usage is TRBJ1-1; the D is unclear. The CDR3 totals 14 residues. V lost 0 bases, J lost 2 bases, and 7 bases lay in between. Germline V CDR1 and CDR2: MGHRA, YSYEKL. DNA of the CDR3: TGCGCCAGCAGCCAAGATCCTAGTAACACTGAAGCTTTCTTT. The encoded protein is CASSQDPSNTEAFF.

This chain joins TRBV5-5 and TRBJ2-5; D call uncertain. The ends were cut back, 2 bases at V and 2 bases at J, with 7 bases in the middle. From germline, CDR1 is SGHKS and CDR2 YYEKEE (reference sequence). The CDR3 runs to 13 residues. The CDR3: CASSFFSQETQYF. In DNA, the CDR3 is TGTGCCAGCAGCTTTTTTTCGCAAGAGACCCAGTACTTC. Full variable domain (outside the CDR3, taken from reference TRBV5-5 and TRBJ2-5): DAGVTQSPTHLIKTRGQQVTLRCSPISGHKSVSWYQQVLGQGPQFIFQYYEKEERGRGNFPDRFSARQFPNYSSELNVNALLLGDSALYLCASSFFSQETQYFGPGTRLLVL.

The sample holds a few counts of this clone. The chain recombines TRBV2 with TRBJ1-2; a weak D match, TRBD1 (5 bases). The CDR3 has 13 residues. In germline, CDR1 is SNHLY, CDR2 FYNNEI. V gave up 3 bases and J gave up 8 bases, with 13 bases separating them. The DNA of the CDR3 is TGTGCCAGCAGTGAGTTCAGGGAAGGAGGCTACACCTTC. Translation: CASSEFREGGYTF.

The rearrangement uses TRBV5-4 and TRBJ2-1, with TRBD2 matching over 10 bases. This CDR3 has 15 residues. The ends lost 0 bases at V and 4 bases at J; junction bases unmatched: 1. The germline CDR1 and CDR2 sequences are SGHNT and YYREEE (reference sequence). The CDR3 sequence is CASSLAGLAYNEQFF. The CDR3 nucleotides read TGTGCCAGCAGCTTGGCGGGACTAGCGTACAATGAGCAGTTCTTC.

The genes are TRBV25-1 and TRBJ1-3, with 8 bases lining up with TRBD1. The germline CDR1 and CDR2 sequences are MGHDK and SYGVNS. V lost 3 bases, J lost 0 bases, and 7 bases stayed unmatched. The length of the CDR3 is 17 residues. The CDR3: CASSDSGTGPSGNTIYF. CDR3 DNA sequence: TGTGCCAGCAGTGATAGTGGGACAGGACCCTCTGGAAACACCATATATTTT.

The rearrangement links TRBV16 to TRBJ2-3; D is perhaps TRBD1 (6 bases). Trimming removed 4 bases at V and 6 bases at J, with 14 bases between. The CDR3 spans 14 residues. In germline, CDR1 is KGHSY, CDR2 FQNENV. CDR3 sequence (DNA): TGTGCCAGCAGCCGACAGGAACGAGGGGATACGCAGTATTTT. It is translated as CASSRQERGDTQYF.

The CDR3 sequence: CASSLGGTGPETQYF. The DNA for the CDR3 is TGTGCCAGCAGCTTAGGAGGGACAGGGCCGGAGACCCAGTACTTC. The rearrangement joins TRBV7-9 to TRBJ2-5; 9 nucleotides match TRBD1. Germline trimming cut 1 base from V and 5 bases from J; bases unmatched to any gene: 5. The CDR3 runs 15 residues. Germline-derived CDR1 and CDR2 are SEHNR and FQNEAQ (reference sequence).

The rearrangement uses TRBV7-8 and TRBJ1-5; D might be TRBD1 (5 bases). Looked up from germline, CDR1 is SGHVS and CDR2 is FQNEAQ. The CDR3 has 16 residues. Trimming shortened V by 5 bases and J by 1 base, and 15 bases separated the two germline ends. The DNA for the CDR3 is TGTGCCAGCAGCGGAGAAACAGGATACAGCAATCAGCCCCAGCATTTT. This gives the protein CASSGETGYSNQPQHF.

The V gene is TRBV2, the J gene TRBJ1-3; weak D call: TRBD1 (6 bases). Germline V gene lookup returns CDR1 SNHLY and CDR2 FYNNEI. V lost 4 bases to trimming and J lost 2 bases, with 12 bases between them. The CDR3 runs to 15 residues. The chain's CDR3 is CASSAQGAAGNTIYF. The CDR3 nucleotides read TGTGCCAGCAGTGCACAGGGAGCCGCTGGAAACACCATATATTTT.

This clone was seen just once. This chain joins TRBV6-1 and TRBJ2-7; TRBD1 might be the D (6 bases). The germline V gene encodes CDR1 MNHNS and CDR2 SASEGT. The CDR3 runs to 13 residues. V gave up 6 bases and J gave up 3 bases, with 12 bases separating them. The CDR3 DNA is TGTGCCAGCAGAAACAGGGAAGACTACGAGCAGTACTTC. This encodes CASRNREDYEQYF.

This chain joins TRBV9 and TRBJ1-2; D might be TRBD1 (5 bases). The length of the CDR3 is 15 residues. Trimming cost V 2 bases and J 5 bases, with 16 bases left between them. Germline CDR1 reads SGDLS; CDR2 reads YYNGEE. The CDR3 nucleotides are TGTGCCAGCAGCGTCCAAAGACAGTGTGCATATGGCTACACCTTC. Encoded protein: CASSVQRQCAYGYTF.